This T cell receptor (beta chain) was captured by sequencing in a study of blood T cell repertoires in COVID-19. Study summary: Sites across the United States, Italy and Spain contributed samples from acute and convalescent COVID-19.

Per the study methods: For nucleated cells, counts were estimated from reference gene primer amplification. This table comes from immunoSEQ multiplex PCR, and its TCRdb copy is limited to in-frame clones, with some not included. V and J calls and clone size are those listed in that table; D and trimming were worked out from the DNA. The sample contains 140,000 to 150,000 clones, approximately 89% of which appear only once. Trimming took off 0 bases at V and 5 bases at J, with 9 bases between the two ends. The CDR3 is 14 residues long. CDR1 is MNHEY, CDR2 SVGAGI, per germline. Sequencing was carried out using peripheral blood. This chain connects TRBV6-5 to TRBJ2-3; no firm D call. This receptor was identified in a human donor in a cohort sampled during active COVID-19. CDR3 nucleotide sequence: TGTGCCAGCAGTTACTCGGGCCGAAGAGATACGCAGTATTTT. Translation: CASSYSGRRDTQYF.